This TCR beta chain originates from a study of cytomegalovirus exposure and HLA in healthy donors. The study, taken as a whole, reports: Later analysis suggested links between common viral pathogens and several top significant clusters.

A remark on this clone: Its specificity is not known.

A multiplex PCR was run with 60 Vbeta primers and 13 Jbeta primers. The data were produced by immunoSEQ multiplex PCR, yet TCRdb's version contains in-frame clones alone and is incomplete. The table lists 150,000 to 200,000 clones, about 70% of them singletons. CDR3 length: 13 amino acids. Trimming left V 0 bases short and J 7 bases short, with 7 bases between. Germline loops: CDR1 MRHNA, CDR2 SNTAGT. The sequenced material came from PBMCs. V is TRBV6-4 and J is TRBJ2-1; D is ambiguous. The sequence was collected from a woman aged 25 to 39 in good health and CMV-seronegative. CDR3 residues: CASSDSAVNEQFF. In DNA, the CDR3 is TGTGCCAGCAGTGACTCGGCCGTTAATGAGCAGTTCTTC.